This TCR beta chain was documented in a study of T cell repertoires in cytomegalovirus infection. Background on the study: From public TCR beta signatures came an indication of both CMV infection and matching HLA type.

Study-level points and caveats: It was HLA-C-restricted CMV-specific TCR beta clonotypes that dominated the response ex vivo.

Each CDR3 protein is one row after TCRdb ran MiXCR on the reads. This repertoire shows around 300,000 distinct CDR3 sequences, approximately 22% found once; its top ten account for roughly 20%. The CDR3 is 13 amino acids. Germline V CDR1 and CDR2: GTSNPN, SVGIG (reference sequence). The V segment lost 0 bases and the J segment 9 bases; nucleotides outside the gene matches: 2. On this clonotype: Its matching antigen is unknown.

This material consisted of cultured PBMCs, taken from culture after CMV antigen stimulation. The chain is built from TRBV30 and TRBJ2-1; 10 nucleotides agree with TRBD2. This receptor was obtained from a human donor in good health (CMV status not recorded). Some clones in this sample may be carry-over from other donors' samples. Written as DNA, the CDR3 is TGTGCCTGGAGTGTCGCTAGCGGGGGTGAGCAGTTCTTC. Translating gives CAWSVASGGEQFF. The complete variable domain, with remaining parts taken from reference TRBV30 and TRBJ2-1, reads SQTIHQWPATLVQPVGSPLSLECTVEGTSNPNLYWYRQAAGRGLQLLFYSVGIGQISSEVPQNLSASRPQDRQFILSSKKLLLSDSGFYLCAWSVASGGEQFFGPGTRLTVL.